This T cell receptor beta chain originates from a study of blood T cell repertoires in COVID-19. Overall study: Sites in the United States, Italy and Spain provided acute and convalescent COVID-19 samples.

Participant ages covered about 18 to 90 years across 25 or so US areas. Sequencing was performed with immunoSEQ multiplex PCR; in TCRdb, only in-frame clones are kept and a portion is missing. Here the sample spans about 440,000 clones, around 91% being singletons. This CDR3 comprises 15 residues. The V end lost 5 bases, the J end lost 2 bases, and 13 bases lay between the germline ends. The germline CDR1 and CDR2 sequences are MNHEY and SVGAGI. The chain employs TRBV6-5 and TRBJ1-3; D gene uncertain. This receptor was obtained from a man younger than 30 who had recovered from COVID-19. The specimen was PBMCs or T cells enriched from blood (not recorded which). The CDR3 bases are TGTGCCAGCAGTCCCCAGTCCTTCGCTGGAAACACCATATATTTT. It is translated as CASSPQSFAGNTIYF.